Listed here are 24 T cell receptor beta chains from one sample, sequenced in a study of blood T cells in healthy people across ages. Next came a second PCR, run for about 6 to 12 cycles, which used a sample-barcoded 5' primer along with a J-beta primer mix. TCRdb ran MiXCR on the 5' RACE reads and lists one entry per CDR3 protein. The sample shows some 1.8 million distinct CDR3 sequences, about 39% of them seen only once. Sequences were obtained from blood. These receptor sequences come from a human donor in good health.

Here the CDR3 reads CSAREWSLAENEQFF. The CDR3, as DNA: TGCAGTGCTAGAGAGTGGTCTTTGGCGGAAAATGAGCAGTTCTTC. The chain has TRBV20-1 and TRBJ2-1, with unresolved D. Trimming removed 0 bases from V and 7 bases from J, with 16 bases in between. Germline V lookup: CDR1 DFQATT, CDR2 SNEGSKA (reference sequence). The CDR3 extends over 15 amino acids.

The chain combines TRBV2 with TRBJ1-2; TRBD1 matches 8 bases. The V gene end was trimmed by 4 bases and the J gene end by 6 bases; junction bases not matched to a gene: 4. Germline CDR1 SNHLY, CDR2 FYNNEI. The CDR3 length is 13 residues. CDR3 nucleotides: TGTGCCAGCAGTGCCACAGGGGGAAATGGCTACACCTTC. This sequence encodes CASSATGGNGYTF.

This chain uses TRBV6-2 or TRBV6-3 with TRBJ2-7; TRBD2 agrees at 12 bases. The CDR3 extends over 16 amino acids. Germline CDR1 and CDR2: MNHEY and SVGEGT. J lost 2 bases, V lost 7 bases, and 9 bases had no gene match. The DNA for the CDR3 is TGTGCCAGCACGAACCGACTAGCGGGAGATGCCTACGAGCAGTACTTC. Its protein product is CASTNRLAGDAYEQYF.

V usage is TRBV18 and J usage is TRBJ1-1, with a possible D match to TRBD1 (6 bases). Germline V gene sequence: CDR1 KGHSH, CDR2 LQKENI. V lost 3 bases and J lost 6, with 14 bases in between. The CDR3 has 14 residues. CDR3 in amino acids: CASSPEQGKPEAFF. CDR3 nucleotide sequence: TGTGCCAGCTCACCTGAACAGGGCAAGCCTGAAGCTTTCTTT.

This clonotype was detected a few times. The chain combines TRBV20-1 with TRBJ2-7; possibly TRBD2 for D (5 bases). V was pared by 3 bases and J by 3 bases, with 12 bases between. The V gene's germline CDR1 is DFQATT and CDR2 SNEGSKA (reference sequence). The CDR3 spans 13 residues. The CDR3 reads CSASGRGIYEQYF. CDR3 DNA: TGCAGTGCTAGCGGTCGGGGAATCTACGAGCAGTACTTC.

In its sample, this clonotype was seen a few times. CDR3 residues: CSVDLRRDQETQYF. The CDR3 DNA is TGCAGCGTTGATTTAAGGCGGGATCAAGAGACCCAGTACTTC. V gene TRBV29-1 combines with J gene TRBJ2-5; maybe TRBD2 (6 bases). CDR1 is SQVTM and CDR2 is ANQGSEA in the germline V gene. The CDR3 runs 14 residues. The V end lost 3 bases, the J end lost 2 bases, and 13 bases lay between the germline ends.

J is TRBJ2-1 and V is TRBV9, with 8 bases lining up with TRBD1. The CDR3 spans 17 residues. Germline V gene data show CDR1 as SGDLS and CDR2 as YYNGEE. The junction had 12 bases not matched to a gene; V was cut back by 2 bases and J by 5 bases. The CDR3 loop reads CASSVAGSGTGDNEQFF. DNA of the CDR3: TGTGCCAGCAGCGTCGCCGGTTCCGGGACAGGAGACAATGAGCAGTTCTTC.

In nucleotides, the CDR3 is TGTGCCAGCAGTACCAGACAGGCCTACTTGAACACTGAAGCTTTCTTT. Its translation is CASSTRQAYLNTEAFF. This chain links TRBV27 with TRBJ1-1; tentatively, D is TRBD1 (6 bases). Trimming cost V 5 bases and J 0 bases, with 16 bases left between them. The germline V gene encodes CDR1 MNHEY and CDR2 SMNVEV (reference sequence). The CDR3 spans 16 residues.

CDR3 sequence reads: CASSTRDRGMEQYF. In DNA form, the CDR3 reads TGTGCCAGCAGTACCCGGGACAGAGGGATGGAGCAGTACTTC. V and J are TRBV12-3 or TRBV12-4 and TRBJ2-7; 7 bases line up with TRBD1. The length of the CDR3 is 14 residues. The V and J ends lost 5 bases and 7 bases, in that order; junction bases with no gene match: 11.

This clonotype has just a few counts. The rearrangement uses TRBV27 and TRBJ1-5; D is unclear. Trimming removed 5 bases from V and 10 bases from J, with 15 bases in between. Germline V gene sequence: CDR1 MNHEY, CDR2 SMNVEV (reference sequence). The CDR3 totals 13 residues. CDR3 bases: TGTGCCAGCAGTCCCGGTCGGGTGAGTCCCCAGCATTTT. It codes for CASSPGRVSPQHF.

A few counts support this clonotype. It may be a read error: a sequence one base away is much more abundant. The CDR3 DNA follows: TGTGCCAGCAGGTTGAGCGGCCGCCAAGAGACCCAGTACTTC. Protein: CASRLSGRQETQYF. This chain links TRBV12-3 or TRBV12-4 with TRBJ2-5; D may be TRBD2 (5 bases). Trimming stripped 6 bases from V and 1 base from J, with 12 bases between. CDR3 length: 14 residues.

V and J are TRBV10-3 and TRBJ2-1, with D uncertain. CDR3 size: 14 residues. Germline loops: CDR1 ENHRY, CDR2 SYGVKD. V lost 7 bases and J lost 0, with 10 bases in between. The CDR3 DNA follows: TGTGCCATCATGGCCGAAAACTCCTACAATGAGCAGTTCTTC. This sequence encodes CAIMAENSYNEQFF.

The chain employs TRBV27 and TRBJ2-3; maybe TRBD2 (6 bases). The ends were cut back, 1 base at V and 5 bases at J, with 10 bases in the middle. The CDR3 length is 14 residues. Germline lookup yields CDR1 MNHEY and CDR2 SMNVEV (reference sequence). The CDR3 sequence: CASSLWAGRDTQYF. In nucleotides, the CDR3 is TGTGCCAGCAGTTTATGGGCGGGGAGAGATACGCAGTATTTT.

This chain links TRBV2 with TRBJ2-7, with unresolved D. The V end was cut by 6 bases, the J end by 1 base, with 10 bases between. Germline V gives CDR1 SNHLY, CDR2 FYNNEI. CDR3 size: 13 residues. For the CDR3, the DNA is TGTGCCAGCAGCCCCAATGGATCCTACGAGCAGTACTTC. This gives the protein CASSPNGSYEQYF.

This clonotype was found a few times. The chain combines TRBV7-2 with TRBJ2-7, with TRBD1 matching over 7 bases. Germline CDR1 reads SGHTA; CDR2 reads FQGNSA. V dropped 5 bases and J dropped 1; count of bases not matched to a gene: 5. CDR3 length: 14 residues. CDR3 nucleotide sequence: TGTGCCAGCAGCGGAACAGGGGTGTCCTACGAGCAGTACTTC. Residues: CASSGTGVSYEQYF.

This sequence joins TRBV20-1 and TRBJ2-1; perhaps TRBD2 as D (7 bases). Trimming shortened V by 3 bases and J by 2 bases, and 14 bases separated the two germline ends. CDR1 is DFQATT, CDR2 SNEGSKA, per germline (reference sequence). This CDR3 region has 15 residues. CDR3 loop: CSARRSGGPYNEQFF. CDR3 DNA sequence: TGCAGTGCTAGGAGATCGGGGGGCCCCTACAATGAGCAGTTCTTC.

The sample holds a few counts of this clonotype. CDR3: CSAAPTGSNTEAFF. Here the CDR3 DNA reads TGCAGTGCTGCCCCGACAGGGTCGAACACTGAAGCTTTCTTT. The rearrangement joins TRBV20-1 to TRBJ1-1; TRBD1 agrees at 7 bases. J was trimmed by 1 base and V by 5 bases; bases with no gene match: 7. CDR3 length: 14 residues. Germline assignment: CDR1 DFQATT and CDR2 SNEGSKA (reference sequence).

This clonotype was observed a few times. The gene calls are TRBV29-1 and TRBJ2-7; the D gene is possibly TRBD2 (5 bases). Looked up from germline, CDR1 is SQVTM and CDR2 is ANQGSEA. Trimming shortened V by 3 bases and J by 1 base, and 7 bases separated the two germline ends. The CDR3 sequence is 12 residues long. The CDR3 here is CSVDSGSYEQYF. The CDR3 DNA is TGCAGCGTTGATTCGGGGTCCTACGAGCAGTACTTC.

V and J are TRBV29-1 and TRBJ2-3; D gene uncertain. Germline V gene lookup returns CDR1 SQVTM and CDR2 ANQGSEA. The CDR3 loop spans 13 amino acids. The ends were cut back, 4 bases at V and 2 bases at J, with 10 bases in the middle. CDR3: CSVGATYTDTQYF. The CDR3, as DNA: TGCAGCGTTGGGGCGACGTACACAGATACGCAGTATTTT.

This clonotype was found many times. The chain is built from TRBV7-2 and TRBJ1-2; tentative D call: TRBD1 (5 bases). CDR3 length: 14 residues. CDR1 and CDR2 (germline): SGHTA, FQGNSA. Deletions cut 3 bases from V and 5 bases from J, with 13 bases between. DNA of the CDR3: TGTGCCAGCAGCTTGTCCCCGGGGGGATATGGCTACACCTTC. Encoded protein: CASSLSPGGYGYTF.

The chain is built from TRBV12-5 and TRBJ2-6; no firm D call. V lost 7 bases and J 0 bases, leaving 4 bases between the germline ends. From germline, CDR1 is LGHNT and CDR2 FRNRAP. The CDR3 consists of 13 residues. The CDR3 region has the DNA TGTGCTAGTGAAGGCTCTGGGGCCAACGTCCTGACTTTC. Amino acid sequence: CASEGSGANVLTF.

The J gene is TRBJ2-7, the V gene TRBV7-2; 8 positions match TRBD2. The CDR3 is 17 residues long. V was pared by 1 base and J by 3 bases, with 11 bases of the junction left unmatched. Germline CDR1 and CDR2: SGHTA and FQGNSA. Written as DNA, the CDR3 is TGTGCCAGCAGCTTAGGTCTCAAGCGGGGGTTCGGCTACGAGCAGTACTTC. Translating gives CASSLGLKRGFGYEQYF.

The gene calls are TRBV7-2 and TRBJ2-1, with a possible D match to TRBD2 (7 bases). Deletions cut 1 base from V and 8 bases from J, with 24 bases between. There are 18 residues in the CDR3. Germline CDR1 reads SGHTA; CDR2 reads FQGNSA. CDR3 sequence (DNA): TGTGCCAGCAGCTTAGGCAAGAGATGGGGGGGCCTATTAGATGAGCAGTTCTTC. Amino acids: CASSLGKRWGGLLDEQFF. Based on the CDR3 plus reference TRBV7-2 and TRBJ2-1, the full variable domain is GAGVSQSPSNKVTEKGKDVELRCDPISGHTALYWYRQSLGQGLEFLIYFQGNSAPDKSGLPSDRFSAERTGGSVSTLTIQRTQQEDSAVYLCASSLGKRWGGLLDEQFFGPGTRLTVL.

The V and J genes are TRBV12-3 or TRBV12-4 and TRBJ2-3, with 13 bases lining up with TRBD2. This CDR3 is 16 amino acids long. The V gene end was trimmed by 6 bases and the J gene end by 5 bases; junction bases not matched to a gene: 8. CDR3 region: CASRRTSGGARDTQYF. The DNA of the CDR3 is TGTGCCAGCAGACGTACTAGCGGGGGGGCCCGAGATACGCAGTATTTT.